The next 12 T cell receptor beta chains were all read from a single sample in a study of shared clonotypes between healthy human individuals. Profiling relied on immunoSEQ multiplex PCR, and the TCRdb table lists in-frame clones only, not all of them. The table includes roughly 1,000,000 clones, 75% to 80% detected once. Sequencing was carried out using memory CD4+ T cells from PBMCs. Stated subset: CD45RA-negative fraction. The source of these receptors is a man younger than 30 in good health. Some clones in this sample may be carry-over from other donors' samples.

This chain joins TRBV28 and TRBJ1-4; no clear D. The V and J ends lost 4 bases and 0 bases respectively, with 9 bases between them. Germline loops: CDR1 MDHEN, CDR2 SYDVKM. This CDR3 has 15 residues. The chain's CDR3 is CASSSSETTNEKLFF. DNA of the CDR3: TGTGCCAGCAGTTCCTCGGAGACAACTAATGAAAAACTGTTTTTT.

This clone was seen more than once but under ten times. The V gene is TRBV29-1, the J gene TRBJ1-4; no firm D call. CDR3 length: 11 residues. V shed 7 bases and J shed 4 bases, with 7 bases lying between them. Germline CDR1 and CDR2: SQVTM and ANQGSEA. CDR3 sequence: CSANSNEKLFF. CDR3 in DNA: TGCAGCGCAAACAGTAATGAAAAACTGTTTTTT.

This rearrangement joins TRBV5-4 to TRBJ2-1; D is unclear. The germline V gene has CDR1 SGHNT and CDR2 YYREEE (reference sequence). V was clipped by 3 bases and J by 5 bases, with 18 bases between them. This CDR3 comprises 16 residues. The CDR3 coding sequence is TGTGCCAGCAGCTCGTCGACGGCTGAAGGCGACAATGAGCAGTTCTTC. This gives the protein CASSSSTAEGDNEQFF.

V usage is TRBV30 and J usage is TRBJ1-4; 9 positions agree with TRBD1. The CDR3 contains 14 residues. The trim removed 8 bases at V and 5 bases at J, leaving 9 bases unmatched. CDR1 is GTSNPN and CDR2 is SVGIG in the germline V gene (reference sequence). In nucleotides, the CDR3 is TGTGCCCAATCTCCCGGGACAGGGAATGAAAAACTGTTTTTT. Its protein is CAQSPGTGNEKLFF.

The rearrangement joins TRBV2 to TRBJ1-5; possibly TRBD1 for D (5 bases). This CDR3 spans 16 amino acids. Trimming took off 1 base at V and 1 base at J, with 11 bases between the two ends. The V gene's germline CDR1 is SNHLY and CDR2 FYNNEI. For the CDR3, the DNA is TGTGCCAGCAGTGAAGTGGGGCCGGGGAGCAATCAGCCCCAGCATTTT. Amino acids: CASSEVGPGSNQPQHF.

CDR3 protein: CAWSVWQGHEQYF. In DNA form, the CDR3 reads TGTGCCTGGAGTGTTTGGCAGGGCCACGAGCAGTACTTC. This chain connects TRBV30 to TRBJ2-7; possibly TRBD1 for D (5 bases). CDR1 GTSNPN and CDR2 SVGIG come from the germline V gene (reference sequence). V was pared by 0 bases and J by 5 bases, with 11 bases between. The CDR3 runs 13 residues.

CDR3 sequence: CASRPLTDTQYF. The CDR3 nucleotides read TGTGCCAGCAGACCCCTAACAGATACGCAGTATTTT. V usage is TRBV28 and J usage is TRBJ2-3; no firm D call. Deletions cut 6 bases from V and 3 bases from J, with 7 bases between. From germline, CDR1 is MDHEN and CDR2 SYDVKM. The CDR3 has 12 residues. The entire variable domain, with the rest obtained from reference TRBV28 and TRBJ2-3, is as follows: DVKVTQSSRYLVKRTGEKVFLECVQDMDHENMFWYRQDPGLGLRLIYFSYDVKMKEKGDIPEGYSVSREKKERFSLILESASTNQTSMYLCASRPLTDTQYFGPGTRLTVL.

The chain combines TRBV7-2 with TRBJ2-1, with a weak D call TRBD1 (6 bases). The CDR3 is made up of 14 amino acids. Germline V lookup: CDR1 SGHTA, CDR2 FQGNSA. Between the trimmed V and J ends, which lost 5 bases and 2 bases, there was a span of 10 bases. CDR3 sequence: CASSMTGPYNEQFF. In DNA, the CDR3 is TGTGCCAGCAGCATGACAGGCCCCTACAATGAGCAGTTCTTC.

The gene calls are TRBV18 and TRBJ1-1; D possibly corresponds to TRBD1 (5 bases). V was trimmed by 3 bases and J by 5 bases, leaving 16 bases between them. In germline, CDR1 is KGHSH, CDR2 LQKENI. The CDR3 runs to 15 residues. The CDR3 coding sequence is TGTGCCAGCTCACCGAGTCTGGGGGTTAGAACTGAAGCTTTCTTT. It codes for CASSPSLGVRTEAFF.

The chain has TRBV6-5 and TRBJ2-1; 10 bases align to TRBD2. This CDR3 spans 14 amino acids. Germline V gives CDR1 MNHEY, CDR2 SVGAGI. Trimming removed 5 bases from V and 5 bases from J; junction bases left unmatched: 3. The CDR3 spells CASSAGLANNEQFF. CDR3 sequence (DNA): TGTGCCAGCAGTGCGGGACTAGCGAACAATGAGCAGTTCTTC.

The rearrangement uses TRBV10-3 and TRBJ2-6, with D uncertain. V gave up 4 bases and J gave up 3 bases, with 10 bases separating them. CDR3 size: 15 residues. Looked up from germline, CDR1 is ENHRY and CDR2 is SYGVKD. The chain's CDR3 is CAISASASGANVLTF. The CDR3 DNA sequence: TGTGCCATCAGTGCCAGTGCTAGTGGGGCCAACGTCCTGACTTTC.

In the case of this clone: This specimen includes other DNA sequences encoding the same CDR3. The V call is TRBV27, the J call TRBJ2-1; TRBD2 matches 8 bases. The CDR3 runs to 15 residues. Germline CDR1 reads MNHEY; CDR2 reads SMNVEV (reference sequence). The J segment lost 2 bases and the V segment lost 3 bases, leaving 3 bases of the junction unmatched. Here the CDR3 reads CASSFLAGAYNEQFF. The CDR3 nucleotides read TGTGCCAGCAGTTTCCTAGCGGGTGCCTACAATGAGCAGTTCTTC.